This T cell receptor beta chain was obtained from a study of T cell repertoires in cytomegalovirus infection. Using its own MiXCR run on the reads, TCRdb lists one record per CDR3 protein. In the table there are 150,000 to 200,000 distinct CDR3 sequences, around 14% of which are singletons. V was trimmed by 4 bases and J by 0 bases, leaving 11 bases between them. Germline CDR1 SEHNR, CDR2 FQNEAQ (reference sequence). The CDR3 has 15 residues. The chain is built from TRBV7-9 and TRBJ2-3, with no clear D. The sequenced sample was PBMCs. This receptor was obtained from a human donor in good health (CMV status not recorded). Some clones in this sample may be carry-over from other donors' samples. The CDR3 reads CASSSPPQSTDTQYF. For the CDR3, the DNA is TGTGCCAGCAGCTCCCCCCCCCAGAGCACAGATACGCAGTATTTT.